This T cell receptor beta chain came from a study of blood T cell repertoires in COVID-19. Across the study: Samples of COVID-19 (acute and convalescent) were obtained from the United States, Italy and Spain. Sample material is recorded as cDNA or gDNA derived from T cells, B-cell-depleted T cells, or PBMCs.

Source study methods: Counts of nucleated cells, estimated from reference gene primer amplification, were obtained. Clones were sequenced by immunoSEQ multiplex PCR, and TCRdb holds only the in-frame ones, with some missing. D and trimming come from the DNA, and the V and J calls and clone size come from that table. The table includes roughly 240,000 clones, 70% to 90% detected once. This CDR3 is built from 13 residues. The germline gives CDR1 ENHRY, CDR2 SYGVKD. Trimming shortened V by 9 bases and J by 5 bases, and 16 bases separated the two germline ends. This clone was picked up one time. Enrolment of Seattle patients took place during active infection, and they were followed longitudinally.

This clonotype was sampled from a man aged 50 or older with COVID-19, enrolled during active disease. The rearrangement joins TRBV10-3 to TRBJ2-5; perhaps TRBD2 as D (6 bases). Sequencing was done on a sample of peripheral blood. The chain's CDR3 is CAIRPGDTETQYF. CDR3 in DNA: TGTGCCATTCGTCCGGGGGATACGGAGACCCAGTACTTC.